A single sample gave rise to the 18 T cell receptor beta chains below, sequenced in a study of shared clonotypes between healthy human individuals. The repertoire was sequenced with immunoSEQ multiplex PCR; TCRdb's copy has only in-frame clones and lacks some. Of approximately 1.5 million clones listed, 95% to 99% are singletons. Material: naive CD4+ T cells sorted from blood. The subset denotes: CD45RA+ positively selected. These receptors originate from a young man in good health.

The CDR3 region has the DNA TGCGCCAGCAGTCTTTTAGAGCGGGATTCGAGGGGCGGGGAGCTGTTTTTT. This encodes CASSLLERDSRGGELFF. The gene calls are TRBV4-3 and TRBJ2-2; 7 bases are shared with TRBD2. Losses at the gene ends were 6 bases for V and 7 bases for J; bases not matched to a gene: 17. The CDR3 has 17 amino acids. CDR1 is LGHNA, CDR2 YSLEER, per germline.

In its sample, this clone was seen many times. The identical CDR3 is also encoded by other nucleotide sequences in the sample. This CDR3 reads CASSPQETQYF. The CDR3, as DNA: TGTGCCAGCTCACCACAAGAGACCCAGTACTTC. The chain uses TRBV18 and TRBJ2-5; D gene unclear. The V gene's germline CDR1 is KGHSH and CDR2 LQKENI. The CDR3 covers 11 residues. Trimming stripped 1 base from V and 3 bases from J, with 0 bases between.

The rearrangement joins TRBV5-5 to TRBJ2-7; D is undetermined. Germline values: CDR1 SGHKS, CDR2 YYEKEE (reference sequence). CDR3 length: 12 residues. Trimming left V 3 bases short and J 12 bases short, with 16 bases between. The CDR3 sequence is CASSSPTDQRYF. The DNA of the CDR3 is TGTGCCAGCAGCTCCCCCACGGACCAGCGGTACTTC.

V usage is TRBV19 and J usage is TRBJ2-3; 8 bases agree with TRBD2. The J segment lost 5 bases and the V segment lost 10 bases, leaving 8 bases of the junction unmatched. CDR1 is LNHDA and CDR2 is SQIVND in the germline V gene (reference sequence). This CDR3 has 13 amino acids. CDR3 in amino acids: CATKREWLDTQYF. DNA for the CDR3: TGTGCCACCAAGCGGGAGTGGTTAGATACGCAGTATTTT.

The chain joins TRBV14 to TRBJ2-3; 10 bases agree with TRBD2. CDR3 length equals 16 residues. Germline CDR1 and CDR2: SGHDN and FVKESK. The ends lost 1 base at V and 2 bases at J; junction bases unmatched: 3. CDR3 sequence: CASSQGLAGNTDTQYF. CDR3 nucleotides: TGTGCCAGCAGCCAAGGACTAGCGGGTAACACAGATACGCAGTATTTT.

A remark on this clone: In the same sample, other DNA sequences code for this CDR3. J is TRBJ2-1 and V is TRBV7-9, with TRBD1 identical over 7 bases. The germline CDR1 and CDR2 sequences are SEHNR and FQNEAQ (reference sequence). The CDR3 runs 15 residues. With 2 bases clipped from V and 0 bases from J, the junction kept 1 base outside the gene matches. Here the CDR3 reads CASSLRQGSYNEQFF. Here the CDR3 DNA reads TGTGCCAGCAGCTTAAGACAGGGCTCCTACAATGAGCAGTTCTTC. The variable domain in full, with the rest retrieved from reference TRBV7-9 and TRBJ2-1, is DTGVSQNPRHKITKRGQNVTFRCDPISEHNRLYWYRQTLGQGPEFLTYFQNEAQLEKSRLLSDRFSAERPKGSFSTLEIQRTEQGDSAMYLCASSLRQGSYNEQFFGPGTRLTVL.

This rearrangement joins TRBV6-5 to TRBJ1-1; D might be TRBD1 (6 bases). Trimming left V 5 bases short and J 4 bases short, with 14 bases between. The V gene's germline CDR1 is MNHEY and CDR2 SVGAGI. The CDR3 sequence is 14 residues long. CDR3 residues: CASSTQGRGTEAFF. The CDR3 nucleotides are TGTGCCAGCAGTACACAGGGTCGGGGCACTGAAGCTTTCTTT.

This rearrangement joins TRBV7-9 to TRBJ2-1; 10 bases are shared with TRBD2. This CDR3 comprises 17 residues. Losses at the gene ends were 6 bases for V and 2 bases for J; bases not matched to a gene: 10. Germline lookup yields CDR1 SEHNR and CDR2 FQNEAQ (reference sequence). The CDR3 region has the DNA TGTGCCAGCAGTTCTTCTAGCGGGAGCGTCGCCTACAATGAGCAGTTCTTC. Translation gives CASSSSSGSVAYNEQFF. The full variable domain, rest sourced from reference TRBV7-9 and TRBJ2-1, is DTGVSQNPRHKITKRGQNVTFRCDPISEHNRLYWYRQTLGQGPEFLTYFQNEAQLEKSRLLSDRFSAERPKGSFSTLEIQRTEQGDSAMYLCASSSSSGSVAYNEQFFGPGTRLTVL.

The V gene is TRBV6-1, the J gene TRBJ2-5, with 14 nucleotides matching TRBD2. With 6 bases clipped from V and 10 bases from J, the junction kept 7 bases outside the gene matches. The CDR3 runs 14 residues. CDR1 and CDR2 (germline): MNHNS, SASEGT. The DNA for the CDR3 is TGTGCCAGCAGACAGGGACTAGCGGGAGTTGGCCAGTACTTC. Protein sequence: CASRQGLAGVGQYF.

V usage is TRBV5-1 and J usage is TRBJ1-5, with D uncertain. In germline, CDR1 is SGHRS, CDR2 YFSETQ. V was pared by 0 bases and J by 8 bases, with 6 bases between. The CDR3 has 12 amino acids. The CDR3 coding sequence is TGCGCCAGCAGCTTGGACGGGAAGCCCCAGCATTTT. Amino acids: CASSLDGKPQHF. Full variable domain (rest looked up from reference TRBV5-1 and TRBJ1-5): KAGVTQTPRYLIKTRGQQVTLSCSPISGHRSVSWYQQTPGQGLQFLFEYFSETQRNKGNFPGRFSGRQFSNSRSEMNVSTLELGDSALYLCASSLDGKPQHFGDGTRLSIL.

In its sample, this clone was seen once. The chain links TRBV29-1 to TRBJ2-1; 9 bases line up with TRBD1. The CDR3 totals 12 residues. Unmatched junction bases numbered 5, after V lost 7 bases and J lost 7 bases. From germline, CDR1 is SQVTM and CDR2 ANQGSEA. The CDR3 is CSARTGANEQFF. The CDR3 nucleotides read TGCAGCGCCAGGACAGGGGCGAATGAGCAGTTCTTC.

This chain joins TRBV6-6 and TRBJ2-7; tentatively, D is TRBD2 (7 bases). V was shortened by 8 bases and J by 6 bases, with 20 bases between the two germline ends. This CDR3 spans 14 amino acids. Looked up from germline, CDR1 is MNHNY and CDR2 is SVGAGI (reference sequence). The CDR3, as DNA: TGTGCCAGCCACCTAGGGGGAGGGCCAGGCGAGCAGTACTTC. Residues: CASHLGGGPGEQYF.

This clone has only a few counts. The V and J genes are TRBV30 and TRBJ2-1; 8 bases align to TRBD2. The CDR3 has 14 residues. Germline V gene lookup returns CDR1 GTSNPN and CDR2 SVGIG (reference sequence). The V gene end was trimmed by 4 bases and the J gene end by 2 bases; junction bases not matched to a gene: 4. As DNA, the CDR3 is TGTGCCTGGACCGCCGGGAGGGCCTACAATGAGCAGTTCTTC. This codes for CAWTAGRAYNEQFF.

This clone was counted once. The V and J genes are TRBV7-9 and TRBJ2-7; D perhaps matches TRBD1 (6 bases). Trimming removed 4 bases from V and 4 bases from J, with 11 bases in between. The CDR3 consists of 13 residues. The germline CDR1 and CDR2 sequences are SEHNR and FQNEAQ (reference sequence). This CDR3 reads CASSSYREYEQYF. In nucleotides, the CDR3 is TGTGCCAGCAGCTCTTACAGGGAGTACGAGCAGTACTTC.

The chain has TRBV28 and TRBJ1-2; no firm D call. This CDR3 comprises 12 residues. Trimming pared 1 base from V and 6 bases from J, leaving 6 bases between. Germline assignment: CDR1 MDHEN and CDR2 SYDVKM. CDR3 region: CASSLLTDGYTF. The CDR3 nucleotides are TGTGCCAGCAGTTTATTAACAGATGGCTACACCTTC.

The J gene is TRBJ2-7, the V gene TRBV6-1, with D possibly matching TRBD1 (6 bases). Trimming pared 4 bases from V and 4 bases from J, leaving 11 bases between. Per the germline V gene, CDR1 is MNHNS and CDR2 is SASEGT. This CDR3 is 13 amino acids long. The CDR3 region is CASSVEGVYEQYF. For the CDR3, the DNA is TGTGCCAGCAGTGTTGAGGGGGTGTACGAGCAGTACTTC.

The V call is TRBV18, the J call TRBJ2-1; a possible D gene is TRBD1 (5 bases). Trimming removed 3 bases from V and 7 bases from J, with 13 bases in between. There are 14 residues in the CDR3. The germline CDR1 and CDR2 sequences are KGHSH and LQKENI. The CDR3 DNA follows: TGTGCCAGCTCACCCCGACAGACCGTAAATGAGCAGTTCTTC. Its translation is CASSPRQTVNEQFF. Full variable domain (missing parts from reference TRBV18 and TRBJ2-1): NAGVMQNPRHLVRRRGQEARLRCSPMKGHSHVYWYRQLPEEGLKFMVYLQKENIIDESGMPKERFSAEFPKEGPSILRIQQVVRGDSAAYFCASSPRQTVNEQFFGPGTRLTVL.

The V call is TRBV9, the J call TRBJ2-1; weak D call: TRBD1 (5 bases). Germline lookup yields CDR1 SGDLS and CDR2 YYNGEE. Trimming cost V 0 bases and J 6 bases, with 16 bases left between them. This CDR3 is built from 16 residues. The CDR3 region has the DNA TGTGCCAGCAGCGTAGGTTCAGGGAATTTTGGCAATGAGCAGTTCTTC. Residues: CASSVGSGNFGNEQFF. Full variable domain (remainder filled in from reference TRBV9 and TRBJ2-1): DSGVTQTPKHLITATGQRVTLRCSPRSGDLSVYWYQQSLDQGLQFLIQYYNGEERAKGNILERFSAQQFPDLHSELNLSSLELGDSALYFCASSVGSGNFGNEQFFGPGTRLTVL.